This entry lists 16 T cell receptor beta chains sequenced from one sample in a study of T cell changes during pregnancy in multiple sclerosis. Generated by immunoSEQ multiplex PCR, the TCRdb table keeps only in-frame clones and is missing some. The data hold 45,000 to 60,000 clones, with roughly nine tenths observed a single time. The sample here was CD4+ T cells from peripheral blood mononuclear cells, taken before pregnancy. Receptor source: a female donor with multiple sclerosis, enrolled in a pregnancy study.

The rearrangement joins TRBV11-2 to TRBJ1-3; D call uncertain. Trimming left V 0 bases short and J 1 base short, with 7 bases between. CDR3 length: 15 residues. Germline CDR1 is SGHAT and CDR2 is FQNNGV. CDR3 sequence reads: CASSLDGGSGNTIYF. The CDR3 DNA follows: TGTGCCAGCAGCTTAGACGGCGGGTCTGGAAACACCATATATTTT. The variable domain in full, with the rest retrieved from reference TRBV11-2 and TRBJ1-3, is EAGVAQSPRYKIIEKRQSVAFWCNPISGHATLYWYQQILGQGPKLLIQFQNNGVVDDSQLPKDRFSAERLKGVDSTLKIQPAKLEDSAVYLCASSLDGGSGNTIYFGEGSWLTVV.

J is TRBJ1-2 and V is TRBV30; D call uncertain. With 0 bases removed from V and 4 bases from J, the gap between germline ends came to 6 bases. There are 12 residues in the CDR3. Germline CDR1 reads GTSNPN; CDR2 reads SVGIG (reference sequence). The CDR3 nucleotides read TGTGCCTGGAGTGTCGGGGTCTATGGCTACACCTTC. It yields the protein CAWSVGVYGYTF.

The rearrangement joins TRBV5-4 to TRBJ1-2; 9 bases map to TRBD1. The germline V gene has CDR1 SGHNT and CDR2 YYREEE (reference sequence). The CDR3 is made up of 15 amino acids. J was trimmed by 4 bases and V by 0 bases; bases with no gene match: 4. CDR3 nucleotides: TGTGCCAGCAGCTTGGGACAGGGGGTGGGCTATGGCTACACCTTC. It codes for CASSLGQGVGYGYTF.

The J gene is TRBJ1-5, the V gene TRBV30, with D uncertain. The germline V and J ends were trimmed by 0 bases and 6 bases, with 9 bases remaining between them. Germline values: CDR1 GTSNPN, CDR2 SVGIG (reference sequence). This CDR3 has 13 residues. The CDR3 region is CAWSVRSGQPQHF. The DNA for the CDR3 is TGTGCCTGGAGTGTAAGGTCGGGTCAGCCCCAGCATTTT.

This chain joins TRBV5-6 and TRBJ2-3, with 10 bases lining up with TRBD2. Germline CDR1 SGHDT, CDR2 YYEEEE. The V gene end was trimmed by 3 bases and the J gene end by 4 bases; junction bases not matched to a gene: 2. This CDR3 has 14 amino acids. CDR3 loop: CASSYGTSADTQYF. For the CDR3, the DNA is TGTGCCAGCAGCTATGGGACTAGCGCAGATACGCAGTATTTT.

The chain recombines TRBV4-1 with TRBJ1-4; D gene ambiguous. Looked up from germline, CDR1 is MGHRA and CDR2 is YSYEKL. V was clipped by 1 base and J by 0 bases, with 18 bases between them. The CDR3 is 19 residues long. The CDR3 loop reads CASSQGKARVRATNEKLFF. CDR3 bases: TGCGCCAGCAGCCAAGGGAAGGCGAGGGTAAGGGCAACTAATGAAAAACTGTTTTTT.

This chain joins TRBV7-9 and TRBJ2-3; TRBD2 is a possible D gene (6 bases). Germline loops: CDR1 SEHNR, CDR2 FQNEAQ (reference sequence). The ends were cut back, 1 base at V and 2 bases at J, with 10 bases in the middle. The CDR3 loop spans 15 amino acids. The CDR3 sequence is CASSLVGGNTDTQYF. The CDR3 DNA follows: TGTGCCAGCAGCTTAGTGGGCGGGAACACAGATACGCAGTATTTT.

The gene calls are TRBV6-5 and TRBJ2-5; D remains ambiguous. The ends were cut back, 7 bases at V and 1 base at J, with 13 bases in the middle. CDR3 length: 14 residues. Germline V gives CDR1 MNHEY, CDR2 SVGAGI. CDR3 nucleotide sequence: TGTGCCAGCAAGGCCGGCAGAGGCCAAGAGACCCAGTACTTC. This sequence encodes CASKAGRGQETQYF.

The J gene is TRBJ2-1, the V gene TRBV19, with TRBD2 matching 12 bases. The V gene end was trimmed by 0 bases and the J gene end by 6 bases; junction bases not matched to a gene: 6. The germline V gene encodes CDR1 LNHDA and CDR2 SQIVND (reference sequence). The CDR3 has 17 amino acids. DNA of the CDR3: TGTGCCAGTAGTATAGATCTCACTAGCGGGAGGTTCAATGAGCAGTTCTTC. This encodes CASSIDLTSGRFNEQFF.

CDR3 coding DNA: TGCGCCAGCAGCCTAATAGCGGGAGGTAGCACCGGGGAGCTGTTTTTT. Residues: CASSLIAGGSTGELFF. The chain couples TRBV5-1 to TRBJ2-2; the match to TRBD2 covers 10 bases. The CDR3 has 16 amino acids. Germline V lookup: CDR1 SGHRS, CDR2 YFSETQ. Trimming cost V 4 bases and J 4 bases; bases outside gene matches: 7. The entire variable domain, with the rest obtained from reference TRBV5-1 and TRBJ2-2, is as follows: KAGVTQTPRYLIKTRGQQVTLSCSPISGHRSVSWYQQTPGQGLQFLFEYFSETQRNKGNFPGRFSGRQFSNSRSEMNVSTLELGDSALYLCASSLIAGGSTGELFFGEGSRLTVL.

The genes are TRBV5-1 and TRBJ2-5; 11 bases line up with TRBD2. This CDR3 region has 16 residues. The V segment lost 7 bases and the J segment 1 base; nucleotides outside the gene matches: 9. CDR1 and CDR2 (germline): SGHRS, YFSETQ. Written as DNA, the CDR3 is TGCGCCAGCGGCCAGACTAGCGGGATTCCCCAAGAGACCCAGTACTTC. It codes for CASGQTSGIPQETQYF.

The V call is TRBV19, the J call TRBJ2-7; 10 bases map to TRBD1. CDR3 length equals 16 residues. The V gene end was trimmed by 1 base and the J gene end by 3 bases; junction bases not matched to a gene: 6. Germline V lookup: CDR1 LNHDA, CDR2 SQIVND (reference sequence). CDR3 residues: CASSIVAGQGHYEQYF. The CDR3 DNA reads as TGTGCCAGTAGTATAGTTGCGGGACAGGGGCACTACGAGCAGTACTTC.

The chain links TRBV5-1 to TRBJ2-7, with D possibly TRBD1 on 5 matching bases. The CDR3 is 14 amino acids. Per the germline V gene, CDR1 is SGHRS and CDR2 is YFSETQ. V was cut by 3 bases and J by 0 bases, with 10 bases left in between. In DNA, the CDR3 is TGCGCCAGCAGCTCCGACAGCTACTCCTACGAGCAGTACTTC. It encodes CASSSDSYSYEQYF.

The chain links TRBV6-1 to TRBJ1-2; D uncertain. The CDR3 totals 15 residues. V shed 5 bases and J shed 4 bases, with 17 bases lying between them. Germline V lookup: CDR1 MNHNS, CDR2 SASEGT. CDR3 sequence reads: CASSSPGSKPYGYTF. CDR3 DNA: TGTGCCAGCAGTAGCCCCGGGAGCAAACCCTATGGCTACACCTTC.

This chain connects TRBV15 to TRBJ2-6, with TRBD1 identical over 8 bases. This CDR3 region has 17 residues. Trimming took 3 bases from V and 0 from J; bases not matched to a gene: 4. Germline CDR1 and CDR2: LNHNV and YYDKDF (reference sequence). This chain's CDR3 is CATSRGDRLSGANVLTF. The CDR3 DNA follows: TGTGCCACCAGCAGGGGGGACAGGCTCTCTGGGGCCAACGTCCTGACTTTC.

This clone was recorded only once. The CDR3 reads CASSLAGRGEGEAFF. Written as DNA, the CDR3 is TGTGCCAGCAGCTTGGCCGGCAGGGGGGAAGGTGAAGCTTTCTTT. The chain combines TRBV5-4 with TRBJ1-1; 7 bases are shared with TRBD1. The CDR3 runs 15 residues. The germline gives CDR1 SGHNT, CDR2 YYREEE (reference sequence). The trim removed 0 bases at V and 7 bases at J, leaving 9 bases unmatched.